Listed below are T cell receptor beta chains from one sample, sequenced in a study of blood T cell repertoires in COVID-19. Repertoires were generated with immunoSEQ multiplex PCR, while TCRdb's copy carries only in-frame clones and drops some. The table includes 150,000 to 200,000 clones, around four fifths detected once. The sequenced material came from peripheral blood. These receptors originate from a woman aged 25 to 45 with acute or convalescent COVID-19. The conserved cysteine and the conserved F or W are not part of the CDR3 here. Fields, in order: CDR3 protein, V gene, J gene.

cdr3_aa: ASSQDWAIGEQF
v_call: TRBV4-2
j_call: TRBJ2-1

cdr3_aa: ASSSLITGKVSPLH
v_call: TRBV27
j_call: TRBJ1-6

cdr3_aa: ASSQELGQGFSPLH
v_call: TRBV4-3
j_call: TRBJ1-6

cdr3_aa: ASSEGTNNEQF
v_call: TRBV6-4
j_call: TRBJ2-1

cdr3_aa: ASSSGTSGSINEQF
v_call: TRBV11-3
j_call: TRBJ2-1

cdr3_aa: ASTQPGQGVAGANVLT
v_call: TRBV5-1
j_call: TRBJ2-6

cdr3_aa: ASSLYGGSPPYNEQF
v_call: TRBV5-8
j_call: TRBJ2-1

cdr3_aa: SVEEREDGYT
v_call: TRBV29-1
j_call: TRBJ1-2

cdr3_aa: ASSSPGRNGYT
v_call: TRBV27
j_call: TRBJ1-2

cdr3_aa: AWSVWGQANTEAF
v_call: TRBV30
j_call: TRBJ1-1

cdr3_aa: ASSVTSGTYEQY
v_call: TRBV5-5
j_call: TRBJ2-7

cdr3_aa: ASSLTVFGEKLF
v_call: TRBV27
j_call: TRBJ1-4

cdr3_aa: ASSVTEGGELF
v_call: TRBV5-1
j_call: TRBJ2-2

cdr3_aa: ASSQVTSGLRGTDTQY
v_call: TRBV3-1/TRBV3-2
j_call: TRBJ2-3

cdr3_aa: ASSEGSGSGNTEAF
v_call: TRBV9
j_call: TRBJ1-1

cdr3_aa: ASSGRTLGTDEAF
v_call: TRBV9
j_call: TRBJ1-1

cdr3_aa: ASSSRTGVDNEQF
v_call: TRBV27
j_call: TRBJ2-1

cdr3_aa: ASSLTGFGVTEAF
v_call: TRBV28
j_call: TRBJ1-1

cdr3_aa: ASSQGDYGYT
v_call: TRBV12-3/TRBV12-4
j_call: TRBJ1-2

cdr3_aa: ASSSYRAGSTQY
v_call: TRBV7-2
j_call: TRBJ2-3

cdr3_aa: ASSFASEKQY
v_call: TRBV25-1
j_call: TRBJ2-7

cdr3_aa: ASSFAGRETQY
v_call: TRBV12-3/TRBV12-4
j_call: TRBJ2-5

cdr3_aa: ASSKRGPGRELAGRVGTDTQY
v_call: TRBV19
j_call: TRBJ2-3

cdr3_aa: AWMPAPGSGNTIY
v_call: TRBV30
j_call: TRBJ1-3

cdr3_aa: ASSQDFPGTGALGGTYEQY
v_call: TRBV3-1/TRBV3-2
j_call: TRBJ2-7

cdr3_aa: ASSSGQGGITEAF
v_call: TRBV7-9
j_call: TRBJ1-1

cdr3_aa: SVEYDRETQY
v_call: TRBV29-1
j_call: TRBJ2-5

cdr3_aa: ASGGRTGTSYEQY
v_call: TRBV4-1
j_call: TRBJ2-7

cdr3_aa: ASSPHRDWYEQY
v_call: TRBV28
j_call: TRBJ2-7

cdr3_aa: ASSIDRVNTEAF
v_call: TRBV19
j_call: TRBJ1-1

cdr3_aa: AWNIGAGAF
v_call: TRBV30
j_call: TRBJ1-1

cdr3_aa: ASSLKGGRAGTDTQY
v_call: TRBV27
j_call: TRBJ2-3

cdr3_aa: ASSIVLDSEMGETQY
v_call: TRBV19
j_call: TRBJ2-5

cdr3_aa: ASSPEGARNTEAF
v_call: TRBV6-4
j_call: TRBJ1-1

cdr3_aa: ASSLQGLVNEQF
v_call: TRBV27
j_call: TRBJ2-1

cdr3_aa: ASSPRGDAEKLF
v_call: TRBV18
j_call: TRBJ1-4

cdr3_aa: ASSILAGASGELF
v_call: TRBV19
j_call: TRBJ2-2

cdr3_aa: ASSQGGYEQY
v_call: TRBV5-6
j_call: TRBJ2-7

cdr3_aa: ANSIGTSTDTQY
v_call: TRBV5-4
j_call: TRBJ2-3

cdr3_aa: ASSFLPTYNEQF
v_call: TRBV27
j_call: TRBJ2-1

cdr3_aa: ASSATSGGAYEQY
v_call: TRBV7-9
j_call: TRBJ2-7

cdr3_aa: ASSLGEFDTGELF
v_call: TRBV7-9
j_call: TRBJ2-2

cdr3_aa: ASRVLVHSNTEAF
v_call: TRBV6-5
j_call: TRBJ1-1

cdr3_aa: ASSRSNNPPGELF
v_call: TRBV18
j_call: TRBJ2-2

cdr3_aa: ASSQDIRGARDLVLEAF
v_call: TRBV4-3
j_call: TRBJ1-1

cdr3_aa: ASKGSYSYEQY
v_call: TRBV28
j_call: TRBJ2-7

cdr3_aa: AAWTRGLETQY
v_call: TRBV2
j_call: TRBJ2-5

cdr3_aa: ASSLVSSRGLPTDTQY
v_call: TRBV5-4
j_call: TRBJ2-3

cdr3_aa: ASSISGGDTGELF
v_call: TRBV5-4
j_call: TRBJ2-2